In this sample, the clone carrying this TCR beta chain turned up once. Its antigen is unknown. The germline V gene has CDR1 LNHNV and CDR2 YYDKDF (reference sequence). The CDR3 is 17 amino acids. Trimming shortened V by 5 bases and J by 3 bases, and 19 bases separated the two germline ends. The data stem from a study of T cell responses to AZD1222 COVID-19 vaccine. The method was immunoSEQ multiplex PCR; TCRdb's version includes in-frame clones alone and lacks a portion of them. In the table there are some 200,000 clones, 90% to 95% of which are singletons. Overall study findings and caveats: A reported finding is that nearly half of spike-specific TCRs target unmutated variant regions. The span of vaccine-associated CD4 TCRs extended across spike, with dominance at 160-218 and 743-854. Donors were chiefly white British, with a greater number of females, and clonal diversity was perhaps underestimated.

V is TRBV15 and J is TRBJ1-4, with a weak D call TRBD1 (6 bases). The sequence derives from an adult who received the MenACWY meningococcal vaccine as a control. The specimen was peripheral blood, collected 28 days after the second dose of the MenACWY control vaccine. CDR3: CATSPLGGPPSNEKLFF. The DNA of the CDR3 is TGTGCCACCAGCCCCCTGGGGGGGCCCCCCTCTAATGAAAAACTGTTTTTT. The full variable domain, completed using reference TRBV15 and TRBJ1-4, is DAMVIQNPRYQVTQFGKPVTLSCSQTLNHNVMYWYQQKSSQAPKLLFHYYDKDFNNEADTPDNFQSRRPNTSFCFLDIRSPGLGDTAMYLCATSPLGGPPSNEKLFFGSGTQLSVL.